The 11 T cell receptor beta chains below come from one sample, sequenced in a study of naive and memory T cell subsets. The study's findings and limits: Possibly reflecting memory cells re-expressing CD45RA, a few larger clonotypes occurred in naive repertoires, especially CD8.

No antigens are known for them. Two oligonucleotides, mixed equimolar, formed the beta constant-region primer covering TRBC1 and TRBC2. The ligated cDNA underwent four PCR rounds using SP2 and nested alpha and beta constant-region primers. Each CDR3 protein is one row after TCRdb ran MiXCR on the UMI-ligation and nested PCR reads. Of 150,000 or so distinct CDR3 sequences listed, approximately 22% are singletons. The specimen was naive CD4+ T cells from blood. The receptors originated from a human donor in good health.

V gene TRBV5-1 combines with J gene TRBJ1-1, with a weak D call TRBD1 (5 bases). This CDR3 is built from 15 residues. The germline V and J ends were trimmed by 2 bases and 5 bases, with 16 bases remaining between them. CDR1 SGHRS and CDR2 YFSETQ come from the germline V gene. CDR3 loop: CASSFPGTGGTEAFF. The CDR3 DNA sequence: TGCGCCAGCAGCTTCCCTGGGACGGGAGGAACTGAAGCTTTCTTT. The full variable domain, its missing parts supplied by reference TRBV5-1 and TRBJ1-1, is KAGVTQTPRYLIKTRGQQVTLSCSPISGHRSVSWYQQTPGQGLQFLFEYFSETQRNKGNFPGRFSGRQFSNSRSEMNVSTLELGDSALYLCASSFPGTGGTEAFFGQGTRLTVV.

The rearrangement joins TRBV6-1 to TRBJ2-5; 13 nucleotides match TRBD2. CDR1 and CDR2 from the germline V gene are MNHNS and SASEGT. V lost 4 bases, J lost 0 bases, and 5 bases stayed unmatched. The CDR3 length is 17 residues. The CDR3 DNA reads TGTGCCAGCAGTGTCGGGACTAGCGGGGTGTACCAAGAGACCCAGTACTTC. Translating it yields CASSVGTSGVYQETQYF.

This clonotype was recorded a few times. The chain is built from TRBV28 and TRBJ1-5; 9 nucleotides match TRBD1. The CDR3 length is 16 residues. Germline CDR1 and CDR2: MDHEN and SYDVKM. With V trimmed by 7 bases and J by 2 bases, 9 bases remained unmatched. This CDR3 is CASKLPRTGGNQPQHF. Written as DNA, the CDR3 is TGTGCCAGCAAACTCCCAAGGACAGGGGGCAATCAGCCCCAGCATTTT.

The J gene is TRBJ1-5, the V gene TRBV6-2 or TRBV6-3, with unresolved D. V gave up 4 bases and J gave up 6 bases, with 10 bases separating them. The CDR3 is made up of 13 amino acids. The germline V gene has CDR1 MNHEY and CDR2 SVGEGT. Here the CDR3 DNA reads TGTGCCAGCAGTTCCCTACCGGGTCAGCCCCAGCATTTT. It encodes CASSSLPGQPQHF.

The V call is TRBV7-9, the J call TRBJ2-1; D is uncertain. V gave up 1 base and J gave up 4 bases, with 11 bases separating them. CDR3 length: 15 amino acids. CDR1 and CDR2 from the germline V gene are SEHNR and FQNEAQ (reference sequence). The CDR3 DNA follows: TGTGCCAGCAGCTTAGTTGCCGGGTATTACAATGAGCAGTTCTTC. Translation: CASSLVAGYYNEQFF.

This clonotype came up a few times. The chain is built from TRBV7-2 and TRBJ2-3; D possibly corresponds to TRBD2 (5 bases). Between the trimmed V and J ends, which lost 5 bases and 1 base, there was a span of 13 bases. Germline V gives CDR1 SGHTA, CDR2 FQGNSA. CDR3 length: 15 amino acids. The CDR3: CASSLRLGGTDTQYF. The DNA of the CDR3 is TGTGCCAGCAGCCTCCGACTGGGAGGCACAGATACGCAGTATTTT.

The chain combines TRBV5-1 with TRBJ1-6; no clear D gene. V gave up 2 bases and J gave up 7 bases, with 10 bases separating them. The CDR3 covers 14 residues. Germline CDR1 SGHRS, CDR2 YFSETQ. CDR3 region: CASSFGQNNSPLHF. DNA for the CDR3: TGCGCCAGCAGCTTTGGGCAGAACAATTCACCCCTCCACTTT.

V gene TRBV7-2 combines with J gene TRBJ1-1, with D unclear. This CDR3 is 14 amino acids long. Per germline, CDR1 SGHTA and CDR2 FQGNSA. With 0 bases removed from V and 6 bases from J, the gap between germline ends came to 11 bases. Here the CDR3 DNA reads TGTGCCAGCAGCTTAGCGGGTCGGAGCGCTGAAGCTTTCTTT. Residues: CASSLAGRSAEAFF.

The chain combines TRBV7-8 with TRBJ2-7, with D perhaps matching TRBD2 (7 bases). The germline V gene encodes CDR1 SGHVS and CDR2 FQNEAQ. CDR3 length: 13 residues. V was trimmed by 0 bases and J by 6 bases, leaving 9 bases between them. For the CDR3, the DNA is TGTGCCAGCAGCTTAGCTGGGGGGGCCGAGCAGTACTTC. It yields the protein CASSLAGGAEQYF.

This clonotype occurred a few times. The chain is built from TRBV12-5 and TRBJ1-1, with D unresolved. Germline V gene lookup returns CDR1 LGHNT and CDR2 FRNRAP. The germline V and J ends were trimmed by 5 bases and 2 bases, with 12 bases remaining between them. The CDR3 consists of 14 residues. The chain's CDR3 is CASGATRDNTEAFF. The DNA of the CDR3 is TGTGCTAGTGGTGCCACGAGAGACAACACTGAAGCTTTCTTT.

This chain joins TRBV18 and TRBJ2-7; D is unresolved. This CDR3 comprises 13 residues. CDR1 and CDR2 from the germline V gene are KGHSH and LQKENI. V was clipped by 6 bases and J by 6 bases, with 15 bases between them. The CDR3, as DNA: TGTGCCAGCTCTATTTTTCAGGTTAGCGAGCAGTACTTC. It codes for CASSIFQVSEQYF. The full variable domain, rest sourced from reference TRBV18 and TRBJ2-7, is NAGVMQNPRHLVRRRGQEARLRCSPMKGHSHVYWYRQLPEEGLKFMVYLQKENIIDESGMPKERFSAEFPKEGPSILRIQQVVRGDSAAYFCASSIFQVSEQYFGPGTRLTVT.